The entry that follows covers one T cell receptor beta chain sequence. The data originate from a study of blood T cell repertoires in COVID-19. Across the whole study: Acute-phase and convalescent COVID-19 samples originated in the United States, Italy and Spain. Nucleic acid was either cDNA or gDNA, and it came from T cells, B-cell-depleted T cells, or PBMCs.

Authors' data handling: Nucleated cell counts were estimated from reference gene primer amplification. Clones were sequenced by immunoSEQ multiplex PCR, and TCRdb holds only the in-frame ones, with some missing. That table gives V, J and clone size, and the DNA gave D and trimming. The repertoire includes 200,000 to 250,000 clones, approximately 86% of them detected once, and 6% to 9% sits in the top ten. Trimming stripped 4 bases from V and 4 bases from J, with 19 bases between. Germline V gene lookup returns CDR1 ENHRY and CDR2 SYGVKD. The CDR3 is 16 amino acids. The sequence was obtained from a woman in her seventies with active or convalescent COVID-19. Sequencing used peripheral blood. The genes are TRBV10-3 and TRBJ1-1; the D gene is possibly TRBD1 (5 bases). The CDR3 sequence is CAISGRGASGGTEAFF. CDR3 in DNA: TGTGCCATCAGTGGAAGGGGCGCGAGCGGGGGCACTGAAGCTTTCTTT.